Listed below are T cell receptor beta chains from one sample, sequenced in a study of OX40 agonist ivuxolimab in advanced cancers. Sequencing was performed with immunoSEQ multiplex PCR; in TCRdb, only in-frame clones are kept and a portion is missing. This table holds under 150,000 clones, just over 90% found once. This sample comprised CD4+ or CD8+ T cells sorted from blood, obtained in a trial of the OX40 agonist ivuxolimab. The receptors were sampled from an adult with an advanced solid tumor such as melanoma, head and neck, liver or kidney cancer. CDR3s include the opening cysteine and the closing phenylalanine or tryptophan. The D gene is left open where the match is weak. Only some rows state a clone size, as once, few, many or a class for expanded clones.

TRBV5-4	-	TRBJ1-3	TRBD1	CASSSGGAGNTIYF	TGTGCCAGCAGCTCAGGGGGCGCGGGAAACACCATATATTTT
TRBV7-9	-	TRBJ2-1	TRBD1	CASSFWTGGTDEQFF	TGTGCCAGCAGCTTTTGGACAGGGGGCACCGATGAGCAGTTCTTC
TRBV18	-	TRBJ2-7	-	CASSPALLTYEQYF	TGTGCCAGCTCACCGGCTTTGCTAACCTACGAGCAGTACTTC
TRBV7-8	-	TRBJ2-3	-	CASSLEGQTLAPRTDTQYF	TGTGCCAGCAGCTTAGAGGGGCAAACACTAGCCCCGCGCACAGATACGCAGTATTTT
TRBV11-2	-	TRBJ2-7	-	CASSPHVEFDEQYF	TGTGCCAGCAGCCCCCACGTGGAATTCGACGAGCAGTACTTC
TRBV10-3	-	TRBJ1-2	-	CAIRGRNDYGYTF	TGTGCCATCAGGGGCAGGAATGACTATGGCTACACCTTC
TRBV19	-	TRBJ2-7	-	CASSNRRNSYEQYF	TGTGCCAGTAGTAACAGGAGGAACTCCTACGAGCAGTACTTC
TRBV5-1	-	TRBJ1-4	TRBD1	CASSPGQGLANEKLFF	TGCGCCAGCAGCCCTGGACAGGGCTTGGCTAATGAAAAACTGTTTTTT
TRBV7-8	-	TRBJ1-4	TRBD1	CASSLGTGTNEKLFF	TGTGCCAGCAGCTTAGGGACAGGAACTAATGAAAAACTGTTTTTT
TRBV6-6	-	TRBJ2-7	-	CASSYSGLDAYEQYF	TGTGCCAGCAGTTACTCGGGTCTCGATGCTTACGAGCAGTACTTC
TRBV19	-	TRBJ1-1	-	CASIRSFTGSGTEAFF	TGTGCCAGTATTCGGTCGTTTACAGGGAGCGGCACTGAAGCTTTCTTT
TRBV7-3	-	TRBJ1-2	TRBD1	CASIPPGTAYGYTF	TGTGCCAGCATCCCTCCAGGGACAGCATATGGCTACACCTTC
TRBV6-4	-	TRBJ2-3	-	CASSDSAASTDTQYF	TGTGCCAGCAGTGACTCAGCGGCTAGCACAGATACGCAGTATTTT
TRBV6-5	-	TRBJ2-1	TRBD2	CASSISGSYNEQFF	TGTGCCAGCAGTATAAGCGGGAGTTACAATGAGCAGTTCTTC
TRBV29-1	-	TRBJ2-7	-	CSVEGSGPGEQYF	TGCAGCGTTGAAGGGTCAGGGCCTGGCGAGCAGTACTTC
TRBV7-2	-	TRBJ2-1	TRBD1	CASSKRQGVYNEQFF	TGTGCCAGCAGCAAAAGACAGGGGGTTTACAATGAGCAGTTCTTC
TRBV5-4	-	TRBJ2-1	-	CASSSGGRGYNEQFF	TGTGCCAGCTCATCTGGGGGTCGAGGGTACAATGAGCAGTTCTTC
TRBV7-9	-	TRBJ1-2	TRBD1	CASSPRDRGPLNYGYTF	TGTGCCAGCAGCCCCCGGGACAGGGGTCCCCTTAACTATGGCTACACCTTC
TRBV2	-	TRBJ2-7	TRBD1	CASRPTRTGYEQYF	TGTGCCAGCAGACCCACGCGGACAGGGTACGAGCAGTACTTC
TRBV4-3	-	TRBJ2-5	-	CASSQGTRETQYF	TGCGCCAGCAGCCAAGGTACGAGGGAGACCCAGTACTTC
TRBV9	-	TRBJ2-1	-	CASSVTLRGNEQFF	TGTGCCAGCAGCGTAACCCTCAGGGGCAATGAGCAGTTCTTC
TRBV10-3	-	TRBJ2-7	-	CAISASSQGSASEQYF	TGTGCCATCAGTGCCTCCTCACAGGGTTCGGCCTCCGAGCAGTACTTC
TRBV7-3	-	TRBJ2-7	-	CASSLGTIPYEQYF	TGTGCCAGCAGCCTAGGGACAATCCCCTACGAGCAGTACTTC
TRBV6-4	-	TRBJ1-1	TRBD1	CASRNRTGPNTEAFF	TGTGCCAGCAGGAACCGGACAGGGCCGAACACTGAAGCTTTCTTT
TRBV11-2	-	TRBJ2-1	-	CASSLAVYPRVNEQFF	TGTGCCAGCAGCTTAGCGGTTTATCCGAGGGTCAATGAGCAGTTCTTC
TRBV9	-	TRBJ1-2	-	CASSVAEGPLGGYTF	TGTGCCAGCAGCGTAGCGGAGGGGCCGCTTGGGGGCTACACCTTC
TRBV5-6	-	TRBJ2-5	TRBD1	CASSLVGTGRETQYF	TGTGCCAGCAGCTTGGTGGGGACAGGGCGAGAGACCCAGTACTTC
TRBV5-1	once	TRBJ2-1	TRBD2	CASSSGLAGAEQFF	TGCGCCAGCAGCTCGGGACTAGCGGGGGCCGAGCAGTTCTTC
TRBV7-9	-	TRBJ2-7	TRBD2	CASSPTWGLAMSSYEQYF	TGTGCCAGCAGCCCGACTTGGGGACTAGCGATGAGCTCCTACGAGCAGTACTTC
TRBV5-1	-	TRBJ2-5	-	CASSLEGRRETQYF	TGCGCCAGCAGCTTGGAGGGCAGGCGAGAGACCCAGTACTTC
TRBV5-1	-	TRBJ2-3	-	CASSPRTKDTQYF	TGCGCCAGCAGCCCTCGGACTAAAGATACGCAGTATTTT
TRBV6-1	once	TRBJ1-5	-	CASSEPSVNQPQHF	TGTGCCAGCAGTGAACCGTCAGTTAATCAGCCCCAGCATTTT
TRBV9	-	TRBJ1-2	-	CASSLPWPGYTF	TGTGCCAGCAGCTTACCCTGGCCTGGCTACACCTTC
TRBV10-3	once	TRBJ2-1	-	CAISPTVSSYNEQFF	TGTGCCATCAGTCCGACGGTTAGCTCCTACAATGAGCAGTTCTTC
TRBV5-1	-	TRBJ1-4	TRBD1	CASSSTGVTNEKLFF	TGCGCCAGCAGCTCAACAGGGGTGACTAATGAAAAACTGTTTTTT
TRBV7-8	once	TRBJ2-7	-	CASSPRNSAEEQYF	TGTGCCAGCAGCCCAAGAAATAGCGCGGAGGAGCAGTACTTC